This TCR beta chain originates from a study of blood T cell repertoires in COVID-19. Study as a whole: Sites in the United States, Italy and Spain provided acute and convalescent COVID-19 samples. Nucleic acid was either cDNA or gDNA, and it came from T cells, B-cell-depleted T cells, or PBMCs.

CDR1 is KGHSH, CDR2 LQKENI, per germline. V lost 2 bases to trimming and J lost 3 bases; unmatched junction nucleotides: 8. The CDR3 is 17 amino acids. Sequencing used immunoSEQ multiplex PCR; TCRdb keeps in-frame clones, though not all of them. The table includes over 200,000 clones, around 88% detected once. The TCR sequence derives from a man older than 75 with acute or convalescent COVID-19. The rearrangement uses TRBV18 and TRBJ2-2; 8 positions match TRBD2. Sequencing used peripheral blood. CDR3 region: CASSPSTGGPDTGELFF. The CDR3, as DNA: TGTGCCAGCTCACCATCCACGGGAGGGCCGGACACCGGGGAGCTGTTTTTT. Based on the CDR3 plus reference TRBV18 and TRBJ2-2, the full variable domain is NAGVMQNPRHLVRRRGQEARLRCSPMKGHSHVYWYRQLPEEGLKFMVYLQKENIIDESGMPKERFSAEFPKEGPSILRIQQVVRGDSAAYFCASSPSTGGPDTGELFFGEGSRLTVL.